The 30 T cell receptor beta chains below all came from one sample that was sequenced in a study of blood T cell repertoires in COVID-19. The table came from immunoSEQ multiplex PCR; TCRdb's copy has only in-frame clones and leaves some out. The table lists some 310,000 clones, around 90% of them singletons. Material for sequencing was peripheral blood. These receptor sequences come from a woman aged 40 to 50 with COVID-19, enrolled during active disease.

The chain has TRBV18 and TRBJ1-1, with D maybe TRBD1 (5 bases). The germline CDR1 and CDR2 sequences are KGHSH and LQKENI. This CDR3 contains 15 residues. The V end was cut by 3 bases, the J end by 1 base, with 12 bases between. In nucleotides, the CDR3 is TGTGCCAGCTCACCCACCCGGCAGGGGAACACTGAAGCTTTCTTT. This codes for CASSPTRQGNTEAFF.

V and J are TRBV28 and TRBJ2-5; TRBD1 is a possible D gene (6 bases). CDR1 MDHEN and CDR2 SYDVKM come from the germline V gene. This CDR3 contains 15 residues. Trimming shortened V by 5 bases and J by 3 bases, and 16 bases separated the two germline ends. CDR3 residues: CASSPWTAREETQYF. The CDR3 DNA reads TGTGCCAGCAGTCCTTGGACAGCTAGAGAAGAGACCCAGTACTTC. Variable domain in full (rest from reference TRBV28 and TRBJ2-5): DVKVTQSSRYLVKRTGEKVFLECVQDMDHENMFWYRQDPGLGLRLIYFSYDVKMKEKGDIPEGYSVSREKKERFSLILESASTNQTSMYLCASSPWTAREETQYFGPGTRLLVL.

J is TRBJ2-1 and V is TRBV7-6, with 9 bases aligning to TRBD2. The CDR3 length is 16 residues. Per the germline V gene, CDR1 is SGHVS and CDR2 is FNYEAQ. The J segment lost 9 bases and the V segment lost 3 bases, leaving 12 bases of the junction unmatched. In DNA form, the CDR3 reads TGTGCCAGCAGCTTTCTAGCGGGGCTTAACCGGGGTGAGCAGTTCTTC. Residues: CASSFLAGLNRGEQFF. The full variable domain, its missing parts supplied by reference TRBV7-6 and TRBJ2-1, is GAGVSQSPRYKVTKRGQDVALRCDPISGHVSLYWYRQALGQGPEFLTYFNYEAQQDKSGLPNDRFSAERPEGSISTLTIQRTEQRDSAMYRCASSFLAGLNRGEQFFGPGTRLTVL.

V is TRBV9 and J is TRBJ1-1; D is perhaps TRBD1 (5 bases). This CDR3 region has 14 residues. Germline CDR1 reads SGDLS; CDR2 reads YYNGEE. V was shortened by 0 bases and J by 3 bases, with 9 bases between the two germline ends. The CDR3: CASSVAGGDTEAFF. DNA of the CDR3: TGTGCCAGCAGCGTAGCGGGGGGGGACACTGAAGCTTTCTTT.

The chain carries TRBV4-3 and TRBJ2-7; 11 positions agree with TRBD1. Per the germline V gene, CDR1 is LGHNA and CDR2 is YSLEER. The V gene end was trimmed by 3 bases and the J gene end by 4 bases; junction bases not matched to a gene: 5. This CDR3 region has 15 residues. The CDR3 region is CASSHRDRGGYEQYF. The CDR3 DNA is TGCGCCAGCAGCCACCGGGACAGGGGGGGTTACGAGCAGTACTTC.

J is TRBJ1-2 and V is TRBV7-9; 10 nucleotides match TRBD1. V was pared by 5 bases and J by 5 bases, with 8 bases of the junction left unmatched. The CDR3 sequence is 15 residues long. Germline assignment: CDR1 SEHNR and CDR2 FQNEAQ (reference sequence). The CDR3 loop reads CASSTPTGGMYGYTF. The DNA of the CDR3 is TGTGCCAGCAGCACCCCGACAGGGGGCATGTATGGCTACACCTTC.

CDR3 sequence reads: CASSLGHVSGANVLTF. The CDR3 nucleotides read TGTGCCAGCAGCTTGGGGCATGTCTCTGGGGCCAACGTCCTGACTTTC. The V gene is TRBV5-4, the J gene TRBJ2-6; D unclear. Germline CDR1 is SGHNT and CDR2 is YYREEE (reference sequence). V lost 0 bases, J lost 0 bases, and 7 bases lay in between. This CDR3 is 16 amino acids long. The whole variable domain, filled in from reference TRBV5-4 and TRBJ2-6, reads ETGVTQSPTHLIKTRGQQVTLRCSSQSGHNTVSWYQQALGQGPQFIFQYYREEENGRGNFPPRFSGLQFPNYSSELNVNALELDDSALYLCASSLGHVSGANVLTFGAGSRLTVL.

The rearrangement uses TRBV9 and TRBJ1-1; 7 bases are shared with TRBD1. V trimming: 3 bases; J trimming: 9 bases; junction bases outside the gene matches: 8. This CDR3 is 13 amino acids long. Germline V gives CDR1 SGDLS, CDR2 YYNGEE. CDR3 in DNA: TGTGCCAGCAGCGCCGGGACAGCGCTTAAAGCTTTCTTT. This codes for CASSAGTALKAFF.

The chain joins TRBV7-2 to TRBJ2-1; D possibly corresponds to TRBD2 (5 bases). Germline V gene data show CDR1 as SGHTA and CDR2 as FQGNSA. V was clipped by 6 bases and J by 8 bases, with 17 bases between them. This CDR3 spans 14 amino acids. The CDR3 is CASRRGLSSDEQFF. CDR3 nucleotide sequence: TGTGCCAGCAGGAGAGGACTGTCGTCGGATGAGCAGTTCTTC.

J is TRBJ2-6 and V is TRBV28, with TRBD1 identical over 11 bases. CDR3 size: 16 residues. Looked up from germline, CDR1 is MDHEN and CDR2 is SYDVKM. V shed 5 bases, J shed 5 bases, and the junction held 5 bases outside the gene matches. In DNA, the CDR3 is TGTGCCAGCAGTCTGGGACAGGGGGAGAGGGCCAACGTCCTGACTTTC. This gives the protein CASSLGQGERANVLTF. The full variable domain, rest sourced from reference TRBV28 and TRBJ2-6, is DVKVTQSSRYLVKRTGEKVFLECVQDMDHENMFWYRQDPGLGLRLIYFSYDVKMKEKGDIPEGYSVSREKKERFSLILESASTNQTSMYLCASSLGQGERANVLTFGAGSRLTVL.

The CDR3 is CASSERETTEAFF. The CDR3 DNA reads as TGTGCCAGCAGCGAGAGGGAAACAACTGAAGCTTTCTTT. The chain recombines TRBV12-3 or TRBV12-4 with TRBJ1-1; no clear D gene. The CDR3 has 13 residues. V gave up 6 bases and J gave up 5 bases, with 13 bases separating them.

The V call is TRBV7-9, the J call TRBJ1-3; D might be TRBD1 (5 bases). Germline V gives CDR1 SEHNR, CDR2 FQNEAQ (reference sequence). The CDR3 length is 14 residues. The V end was cut by 4 bases, the J end by 0 bases, with 7 bases between. The CDR3 coding sequence is TGTGCCAGCAGCTCCAGGGTCTCTGGAAACACCATATATTTT. It is translated as CASSSRVSGNTIYF.

The chain joins TRBV25-1 to TRBJ2-2; D gene unclear. This CDR3 has 15 amino acids. Germline V gene lookup returns CDR1 MGHDK and CDR2 SYGVNS. Trimming removed 3 bases at V and 2 bases at J, with 10 bases between. The CDR3, as DNA: TGTGCCAGCAGTGATCTTAGAATTAACACCGGGGAGCTGTTTTTT. It translates to CASSDLRINTGELFF.

The chain carries TRBV7-8 and TRBJ2-1, with a possible D match to TRBD2 (6 bases). This CDR3 is 17 amino acids long. Trimming removed 2 bases at V and 1 base at J, with 15 bases between. CDR1 and CDR2 (germline): SGHVS, FQNEAQ. The chain's CDR3 is CASSLSHVGGSYNEQFF. CDR3 in DNA: TGTGCCAGCAGCTTAAGCCACGTCGGGGGATCCTACAATGAGCAGTTCTTC.

V and J are TRBV6-5 and TRBJ2-7; a weak D match, TRBD2 (5 bases). The germline V gene has CDR1 MNHEY and CDR2 SVGAGI. Trimming took 2 bases from V and 6 from J, leaving 8 bases between them. The CDR3 totals 12 residues. The CDR3: CASSYRGLEQYF. Written as DNA, the CDR3 is TGTGCCAGCAGTTACCGCGGGCTCGAGCAGTACTTC.

V is TRBV7-2 and J is TRBJ1-6; maybe TRBD1 (5 bases). The germline gives CDR1 SGHTA, CDR2 FQGNSA. V lost 3 bases to trimming and J lost 9 bases, with 12 bases between them. This CDR3 contains 14 residues. The CDR3 protein is CASSLGLTSSPLHF. The CDR3 bases are TGTGCCAGCAGCTTGGGACTAACTAGTTCACCCCTCCACTTT.

The chain links TRBV2 to TRBJ2-7; TRBD1 matches 11 bases. V gave up 7 bases and J gave up 9 bases; unmatched junction bases: 14. The CDR3 is made up of 15 amino acids. Germline lookup yields CDR1 SNHLY and CDR2 FYNNEI. Written as DNA, the CDR3 is TGTGCCAGCACATTTCCCGGGACAGGGGGGATGGTGCAGTACTTC. Translating it yields CASTFPGTGGMVQYF.

The chain uses TRBV27 and TRBJ2-2; D is perhaps TRBD2 (5 bases). Germline V gene data show CDR1 as MNHEY and CDR2 as SMNVEV (reference sequence). V dropped 3 bases and J dropped 2 bases, with 10 bases sitting between them. The CDR3 has 15 residues. CDR3 sequence reads: CASSFLSGNTGELFF. In nucleotides, the CDR3 is TGTGCCAGCAGTTTCCTCAGCGGTAACACCGGGGAGCTGTTTTTT.

V gene TRBV12-3 or TRBV12-4 combines with J gene TRBJ1-6; D remains ambiguous. V lost 6 bases, J lost 7 bases, and 7 bases lay in between. This CDR3 has 12 residues. The CDR3 sequence: CASRERNSPLHF. CDR3 nucleotides: TGTGCCAGCAGAGAGAGGAATTCACCCCTCCACTTT.

The rearrangement uses TRBV29-1 and TRBJ1-1; 9 positions match TRBD1. V was pared by 7 bases and J by 6 bases, with 12 bases of the junction left unmatched. The CDR3 sequence is 14 residues long. CDR1 and CDR2 from the germline V gene are SQVTM and ANQGSEA. CDR3 bases: TGCAGCGCCATACAGGGGGCGAATAGCCCTGAAGCTTTCTTT. Translation: CSAIQGANSPEAFF.

This clone showed up just once. This rearrangement joins TRBV7-9 to TRBJ2-7, with D possibly TRBD1 on 6 matching bases. V lost 5 bases and J lost 0, with 11 bases in between. From germline, CDR1 is SEHNR and CDR2 FQNEAQ (reference sequence). There are 14 residues in the CDR3. In DNA, the CDR3 is TGTGCCAGCAGCGCACAGGGCCCCTCCTACGAGCAGTACTTC. Protein sequence: CASSAQGPSYEQYF.

The chain carries TRBV5-1 and TRBJ2-7, with 7 positions matching TRBD1. The germline V gene encodes CDR1 SGHRS and CDR2 YFSETQ. Trimming took 3 bases from V and 2 from J; bases not matched to a gene: 8. The CDR3 runs 15 residues. The CDR3 here is CASSSALGQAYEQYF. DNA for the CDR3: TGCGCCAGCAGCTCGGCCCTTGGACAGGCCTACGAGCAGTACTTC.

The chain employs TRBV19 and TRBJ1-3; D is perhaps TRBD1 (6 bases). Trimming took off 6 bases at V and 0 bases at J, with 15 bases between the two ends. This CDR3 has 16 residues. Germline V gene sequence: CDR1 LNHDA, CDR2 SQIVND (reference sequence). CDR3 sequence: CASSPRQEHSGNTIYF. DNA of the CDR3: TGTGCCAGTAGCCCCAGACAGGAGCACTCTGGAAACACCATATATTTT.

CDR3 loop: CASSPGLAGGPETQYF. In DNA, the CDR3 is TGTGCCAGCAGCCCCGGACTAGCGGGGGGGCCGGAGACCCAGTACTTC. This sequence joins TRBV7-3 and TRBJ2-5; 15 nucleotides align to TRBD2. The germline gives CDR1 SGHTA, CDR2 FQGTGA. J gave up 5 bases and V 5 bases, and 6 bases lay outside the gene matches. CDR3 length: 16 amino acids.

The genes are TRBV30 and TRBJ2-3; D gene unclear. The CDR3 totals 13 residues. CDR1 is GTSNPN and CDR2 is SVGIG in the germline V gene (reference sequence). Trimming pared 4 bases from V and 0 bases from J, leaving 8 bases between. The CDR3 reads CAWTPPSTDTQYF. In nucleotides, the CDR3 is TGTGCCTGGACCCCCCCGAGCACAGATACGCAGTATTTT. The full variable domain, its missing parts supplied by reference TRBV30 and TRBJ2-3, is SQTIHQWPATLVQPVGSPLSLECTVEGTSNPNLYWYRQAAGRGLQLLFYSVGIGQISSEVPQNLSASRPQDRQFILSSKKLLLSDSGFYLCAWTPPSTDTQYFGPGTRLTVL.

The chain is built from TRBV7-6 and TRBJ1-2; D may be TRBD1 (6 bases). This CDR3 region has 16 residues. Germline values: CDR1 SGHVS, CDR2 FNYEAQ. V lost 4 bases and J 0 bases, leaving 15 bases between the germline ends. DNA of the CDR3: TGTGCCAGCAGCTCGGGACACCGGACAGCTAACTATGGCTACACCTTC. It specifies CASSSGHRTANYGYTF.

The chain uses TRBV6-5 and TRBJ2-5, with a tentative D call TRBD2 (6 bases). V was shortened by 6 bases and J by 0 bases, with 14 bases between the two germline ends. The CDR3 sequence is 15 residues long. CDR1 is MNHEY, CDR2 SVGAGI, per germline. DNA for the CDR3: TGTGCCAGCAGCCTGAATGGGGGGTACCAAGAGACCCAGTACTTC. It codes for CASSLNGGYQETQYF.

This chain connects TRBV5-1 to TRBJ2-7; unclear D gene. The germline gives CDR1 SGHRS, CDR2 YFSETQ. Trimming shortened V by 0 bases and J by 3 bases, and 10 bases separated the two germline ends. This CDR3 region has 14 residues. The CDR3 coding sequence is TGCGCCAGCAGCTTGGGGGCAGTCAACTACGAGCAGTACTTC. It encodes CASSLGAVNYEQYF. Full variable domain (missing parts from reference TRBV5-1 and TRBJ2-7): KAGVTQTPRYLIKTRGQQVTLSCSPISGHRSVSWYQQTPGQGLQFLFEYFSETQRNKGNFPGRFSGRQFSNSRSEMNVSTLELGDSALYLCASSLGAVNYEQYFGPGTRLTVT.

The chain recombines TRBV5-1 with TRBJ2-3, with D possibly matching TRBD1 (5 bases). The CDR3 covers 15 residues. Germline CDR1 and CDR2: SGHRS and YFSETQ. V lost 0 bases and J lost 3, with 11 bases in between. The CDR3 coding sequence is TGCGCCAGCAGCTTGGTTCTGGGGCTGACAGATACGCAGTATTTT. Amino acids: CASSLVLGLTDTQYF.

V gene TRBV7-2 combines with J gene TRBJ2-7; no clear D gene. Germline values: CDR1 SGHTA, CDR2 FQGNSA. Deletions cut 4 bases from V and 5 bases from J, with 15 bases between. The CDR3 spans 14 residues. In nucleotides, the CDR3 is TGTGCCAGCAGCTCCACCAACCGGGTCCACGAGCAGTACTTC. This codes for CASSSTNRVHEQYF.